This TCR beta chain is drawn from a study of blood T cell repertoires in COVID-19. Study context: PBMCs, B-cell-depleted T cells, or T cells provided the cDNA or gDNA that made up the material.

Here immunoSEQ multiplex PCR was the method, and the copy in TCRdb shows in-frame clones only, minus some. The data show 130,000 to 150,000 clones, 85% to 90% seen once. The receptor comes from a woman in her fifties or sixties with active or convalescent COVID-19. The sample consisted of peripheral blood.

The CDR3 DNA reads as TGTGCCAGCAGGAACGGCCTAGCGGGAGCAGGAGATACGCAGTATTTT. As protein: CASRNGLAGAGDTQYF. The J gene is TRBJ2-3, the V gene TRBV28; 10 nucleotides align to TRBD2. The CDR3 totals 16 residues. Germline CDR1 MDHEN, CDR2 SYDVKM. V shed 6 bases, J shed 5 bases, and the junction held 11 bases outside the gene matches.